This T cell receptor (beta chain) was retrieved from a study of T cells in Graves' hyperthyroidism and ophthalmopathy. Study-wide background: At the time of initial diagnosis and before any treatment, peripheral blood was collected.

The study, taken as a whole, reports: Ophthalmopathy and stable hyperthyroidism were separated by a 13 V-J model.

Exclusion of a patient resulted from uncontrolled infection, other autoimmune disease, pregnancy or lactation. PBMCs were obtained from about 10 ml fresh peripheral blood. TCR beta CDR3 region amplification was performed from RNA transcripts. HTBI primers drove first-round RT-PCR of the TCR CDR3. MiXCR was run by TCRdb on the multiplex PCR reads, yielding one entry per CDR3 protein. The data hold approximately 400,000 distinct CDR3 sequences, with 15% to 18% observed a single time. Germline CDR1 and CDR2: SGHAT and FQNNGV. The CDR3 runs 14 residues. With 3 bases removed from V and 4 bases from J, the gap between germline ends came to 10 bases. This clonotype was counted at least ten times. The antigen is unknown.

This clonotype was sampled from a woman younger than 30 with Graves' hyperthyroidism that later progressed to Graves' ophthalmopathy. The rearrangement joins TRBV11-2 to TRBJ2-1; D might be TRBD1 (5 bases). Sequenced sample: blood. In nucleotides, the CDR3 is TGTGCCAGCAGCTTGAACTCAGGGTACAATGAGCAGTTCTTC. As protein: CASSLNSGYNEQFF.